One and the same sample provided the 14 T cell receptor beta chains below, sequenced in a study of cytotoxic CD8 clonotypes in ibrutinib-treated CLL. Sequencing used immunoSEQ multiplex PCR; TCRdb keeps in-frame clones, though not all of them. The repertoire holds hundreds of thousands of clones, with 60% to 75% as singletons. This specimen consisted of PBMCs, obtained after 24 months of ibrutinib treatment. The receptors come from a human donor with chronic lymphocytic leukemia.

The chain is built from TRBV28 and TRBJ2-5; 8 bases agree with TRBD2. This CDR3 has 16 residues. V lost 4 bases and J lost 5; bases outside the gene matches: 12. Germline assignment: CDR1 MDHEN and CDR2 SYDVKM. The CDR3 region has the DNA TGTGCCAGCAGTTCATCAGCGGGAGAGAGCTGGGAGACCCAGTACTTC. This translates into CASSSSAGESWETQYF. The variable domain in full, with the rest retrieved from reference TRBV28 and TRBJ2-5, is DVKVTQSSRYLVKRTGEKVFLECVQDMDHENMFWYRQDPGLGLRLIYFSYDVKMKEKGDIPEGYSVSREKKERFSLILESASTNQTSMYLCASSSSAGESWETQYFGPGTRLLVL.

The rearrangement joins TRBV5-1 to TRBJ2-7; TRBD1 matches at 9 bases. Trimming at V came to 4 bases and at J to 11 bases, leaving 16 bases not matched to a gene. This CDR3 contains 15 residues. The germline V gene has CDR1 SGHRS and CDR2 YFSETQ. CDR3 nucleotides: TGCGCCAGCAGCAATCAGAAACAGGGGGCCGTAGAGAAGTACTTC. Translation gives CASSNQKQGAVEKYF.

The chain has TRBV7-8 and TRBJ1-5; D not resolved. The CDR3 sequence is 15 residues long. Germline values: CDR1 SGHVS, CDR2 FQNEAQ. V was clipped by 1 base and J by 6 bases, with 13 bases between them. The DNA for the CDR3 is TGTGCCAGCAGCTTAGTGGGCGCGGAAGGTCAGCCCCAGCATTTT. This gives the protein CASSLVGAEGQPQHF.

As DNA, the CDR3 is TGTGCCAGCTCACCACCGGGGAGCGAGCAGTACTTC. The encoded protein is CASSPPGSEQYF. The V and J genes are TRBV18 and TRBJ2-7, with a weak D call TRBD2 (5 bases). The CDR3 length is 12 residues. Germline V gene data show CDR1 as KGHSH and CDR2 as LQKENI. V was shortened by 0 bases and J by 6 bases, with 6 bases between the two germline ends.

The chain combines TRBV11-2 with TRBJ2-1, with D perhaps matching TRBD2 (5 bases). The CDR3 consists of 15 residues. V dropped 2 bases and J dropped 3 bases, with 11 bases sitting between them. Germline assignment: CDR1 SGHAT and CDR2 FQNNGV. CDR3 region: CASSLNQEGYNEQFF. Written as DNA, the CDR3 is TGTGCCAGCAGCTTAAACCAAGAGGGCTACAATGAGCAGTTCTTC.

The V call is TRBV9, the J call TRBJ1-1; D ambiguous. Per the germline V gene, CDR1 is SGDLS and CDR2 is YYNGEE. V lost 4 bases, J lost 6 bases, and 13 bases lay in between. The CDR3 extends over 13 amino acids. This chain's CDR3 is CASSTPGLAEAFF. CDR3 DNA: TGTGCCAGCAGCACGCCAGGACTCGCTGAAGCTTTCTTT.

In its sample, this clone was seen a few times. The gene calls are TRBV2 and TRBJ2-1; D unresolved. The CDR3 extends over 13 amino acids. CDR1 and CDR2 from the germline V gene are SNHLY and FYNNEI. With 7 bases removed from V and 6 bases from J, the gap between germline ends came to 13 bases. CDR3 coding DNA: TGTGCCAGCACCACCGACACCAGCAATGAGCAGTTCTTC. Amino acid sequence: CASTTDTSNEQFF.

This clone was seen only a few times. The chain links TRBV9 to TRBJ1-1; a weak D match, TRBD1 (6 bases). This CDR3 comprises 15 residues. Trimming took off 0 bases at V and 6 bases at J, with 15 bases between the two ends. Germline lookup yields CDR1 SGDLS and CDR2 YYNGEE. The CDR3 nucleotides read TGTGCCAGCAGCGTAGGGGACCGTAAGGGGGCTGAAGCTTTCTTT. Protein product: CASSVGDRKGAEAFF. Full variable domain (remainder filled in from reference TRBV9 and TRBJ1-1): DSGVTQTPKHLITATGQRVTLRCSPRSGDLSVYWYQQSLDQGLQFLIQYYNGEERAKGNILERFSAQQFPDLHSELNLSSLELGDSALYFCASSVGDRKGAEAFFGQGTRLTVV.

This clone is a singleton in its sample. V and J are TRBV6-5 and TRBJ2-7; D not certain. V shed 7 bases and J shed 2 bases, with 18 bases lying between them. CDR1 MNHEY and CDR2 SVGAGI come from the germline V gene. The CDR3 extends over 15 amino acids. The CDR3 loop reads CASTSGPGFTYEQYF. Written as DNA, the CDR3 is TGTGCCAGCACTTCTGGTCCCGGGTTCACCTACGAGCAGTACTTC.

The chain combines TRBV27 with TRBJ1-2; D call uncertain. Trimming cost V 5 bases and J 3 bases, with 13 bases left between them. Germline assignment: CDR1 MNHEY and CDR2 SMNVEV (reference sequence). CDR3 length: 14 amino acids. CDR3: CASSLLGSDYGYTF. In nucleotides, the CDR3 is TGTGCCAGCAGTCTCCTTGGTTCGGACTATGGCTACACCTTC.

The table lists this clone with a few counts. The CDR3 coding sequence is TGTGCCAGCAGCTTAGGGGGTCAGGGGACCTACAATGAGCAGTTCTTC. As protein: CASSLGGQGTYNEQFF. V gene TRBV11-3 combines with J gene TRBJ2-1; D perhaps matches TRBD1 (6 bases). The CDR3 length is 16 residues. The germline gives CDR1 SGHNT, CDR2 YENEEA. The ends were cut back, 1 base at V and 2 bases at J, with 12 bases in the middle.

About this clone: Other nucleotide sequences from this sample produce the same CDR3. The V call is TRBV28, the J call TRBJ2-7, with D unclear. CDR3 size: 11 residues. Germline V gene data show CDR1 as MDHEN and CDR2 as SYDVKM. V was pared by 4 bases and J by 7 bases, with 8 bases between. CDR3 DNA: TGTGCCAGCAGTTCACTTGGAGAGCAGTACTTC. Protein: CASSSLGEQYF.

The CDR3 spells CASSPGVTGELFF. CDR3 sequence (DNA): TGTGCCAGCAGCCCGGGCGTCACCGGGGAGCTGTTTTTT. The genes are TRBV28 and TRBJ2-2; no firm D call. The CDR3 has 13 residues. V lost 6 bases and J lost 4, with 9 bases in between. The V gene's germline CDR1 is MDHEN and CDR2 SYDVKM.

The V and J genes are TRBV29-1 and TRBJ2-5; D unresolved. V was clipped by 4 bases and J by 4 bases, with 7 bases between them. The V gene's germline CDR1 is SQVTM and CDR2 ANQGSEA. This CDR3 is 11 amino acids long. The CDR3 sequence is CSVAPGETQYF. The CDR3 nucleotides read TGCAGCGTTGCCCCCGGAGAGACCCAGTACTTC. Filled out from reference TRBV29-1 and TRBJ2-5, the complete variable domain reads SAVISQKPSRDICQRGTSLTIQCQVDSQVTMMFWYRQQPGQSLTLIATANQGSEATYESGFVIDKFPISRPNLTFSTLTVSNMSPEDSSIYLCSVAPGETQYFGPGTRLLVL.